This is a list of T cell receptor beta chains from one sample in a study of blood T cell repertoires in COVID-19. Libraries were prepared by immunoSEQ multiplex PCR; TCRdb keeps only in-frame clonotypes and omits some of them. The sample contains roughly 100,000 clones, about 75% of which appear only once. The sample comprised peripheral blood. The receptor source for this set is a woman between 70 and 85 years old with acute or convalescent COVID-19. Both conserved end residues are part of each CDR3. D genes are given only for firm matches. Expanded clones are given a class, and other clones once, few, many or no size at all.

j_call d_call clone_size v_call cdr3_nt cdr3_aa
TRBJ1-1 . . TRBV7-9 TGTGCCAGCAGCCCACAGGGTAACGAAGCTTTCTTT CASSPQGNEAFF
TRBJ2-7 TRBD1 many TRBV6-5 TGTGCCAGCAGTCTGACAGGGGCCTCCTACGAGCAGTACTTC CASSLTGASYEQYF
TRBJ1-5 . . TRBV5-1 TGCGCCAGCAGCTTGGACGGGTCCCCCAATCAGCCCCAGCATTTT CASSLDGSPNQPQHF
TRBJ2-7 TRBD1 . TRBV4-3 TGCGCCAGCAGCCTCTCTCGGGACAGGGGGACCTACGAGCAGTACTTC CASSLSRDRGTYEQYF
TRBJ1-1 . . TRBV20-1 TGCAGTGCTAGTGCCTCGGGGGGGTGGGGCACTGAAGCTTTCTTT CSASASGGWGTEAFF
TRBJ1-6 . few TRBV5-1 TGCGCCAGCAGCTTAAGCCCGGGACAACTGGGTTCACCCCTCCACTTT CASSLSPGQLGSPLHF
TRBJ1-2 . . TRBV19 TGTGCCAGTAGTATCCCACGAAAGGGGGACTATGGCTACACCTTC CASSIPRKGDYGYTF
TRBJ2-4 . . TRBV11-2 TGTGCCAGCAGCTTAGTCGGACAATCCCTAGCCAAAAACATTCAGTACTTC CASSLVGQSLAKNIQYF
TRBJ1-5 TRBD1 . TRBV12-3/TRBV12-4 TGTGCCAGCAGTGACGACAGGGTTCAGCCCCAGCATTTT CASSDDRVQPQHF
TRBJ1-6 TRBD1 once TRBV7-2 TGTGCCAGCAGCTCTCGACAGGGGAGCTCCTATAATTCACCCCTCCACTTT CASSSRQGSSYNSPLHF
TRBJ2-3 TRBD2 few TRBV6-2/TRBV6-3 TGTGCCAGCAGTTACTTCCATCAGCGGGGGGCCCAGTATTTT CASSYFHQRGAQYF
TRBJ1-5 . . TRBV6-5 TGTGCCAGCTTTAGGAGTCCGGGGAGTAATCAGCCCCAGCATTTT CASFRSPGSNQPQHF
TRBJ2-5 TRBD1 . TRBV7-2 TGTGCCAGCAGCCTAGGCAGGGGGCCCCAAGAGACCCAGTACTTC CASSLGRGPQETQYF